Here is one T cell receptor beta chain with its context. This specimen comes from a study of blood T cell repertoires in COVID-19. Looking at the study overall: COVID-19 samples from acute and convalescent phases originated in the United States, Italy and Spain. T cells, B-cell-depleted T cells, or PBMCs supplied cDNA or gDNA.

Study processing details: Cell counts per sample came from amplifying reference gene primers. Produced via immunoSEQ multiplex PCR; TCRdb's table is partial and in-frame only. The V and J calls and clone size are taken from that table; D and trimming were inferred from the DNA. The data contain roughly 150,000 clones, about four fifths of them singletons. This clonotype originated in a man aged 65-85 years with active or convalescent COVID-19. The sequencing input was peripheral blood.

The CDR3 protein is CASSLSRGTEYNEQFF. CDR3 sequence (DNA): TGTGCCAGCAGCCTCAGTCGGGGGACTGAATACAATGAGCAGTTCTTC. The chain recombines TRBV9 with TRBJ2-1; tentative D call: TRBD2 (6 bases). The CDR3 runs 16 residues. Germline CDR1 SGDLS, CDR2 YYNGEE. Between the trimmed V and J ends, which lost 4 bases and 4 bases, there was a span of 18 bases.